The entry below gives a single TCR beta chain sequence along with its context. Its antigen remains unknown. This sample stems from a study of blood T cells in healthy people across ages. General study points: TCR beta diversity, measured per million T cells, fell in a roughly linear way with age.

The use of a sample-barcoded 5' primer and a J-beta primer mix characterized a second PCR of about 6 to 12 cycles. With 12 random nucleotides, a template-switch adaptor tagged each individual cDNA molecule. One entry per CDR3 protein, called by TCRdb with MiXCR from the 5' RACE reads. The table lists approximately 290,000 distinct CDR3 sequences, less than 30% of them singletons. The sample consisted of blood. The clonotype comes from a woman in her 70s in good health.

CDR3 protein: CSARPTGYNEQFF. The CDR3 nucleotides are TGCAGTGCTAGACCGACAGGGTACAATGAGCAGTTCTTC. This chain connects TRBV20-1 to TRBJ2-1, with 7 bases fitting TRBD1. Germline V lookup: CDR1 DFQATT, CDR2 SNEGSKA (reference sequence). V was clipped by 2 bases and J by 4 bases; unmatched bases: 2. The CDR3 is 13 residues long.